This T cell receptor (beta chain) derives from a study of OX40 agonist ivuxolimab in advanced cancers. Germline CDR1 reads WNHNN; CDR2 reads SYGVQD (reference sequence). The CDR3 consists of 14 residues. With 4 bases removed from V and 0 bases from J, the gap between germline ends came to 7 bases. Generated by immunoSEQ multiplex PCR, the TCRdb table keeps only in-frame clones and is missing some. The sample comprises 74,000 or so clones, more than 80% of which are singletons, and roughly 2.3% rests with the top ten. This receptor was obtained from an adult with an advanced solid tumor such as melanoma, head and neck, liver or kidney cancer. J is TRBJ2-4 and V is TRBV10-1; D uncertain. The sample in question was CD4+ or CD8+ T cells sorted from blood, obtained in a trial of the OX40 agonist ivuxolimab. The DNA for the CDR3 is TGCGCCAGCAGTGTGAGCGTAGCCAAAAACATTCAGTACTTC. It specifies CASSVSVAKNIQYF.